The clone carrying this T cell receptor (beta chain) was recorded only once. The repertoire was sequenced with immunoSEQ multiplex PCR; TCRdb's copy has only in-frame clones and lacks some. The repertoire holds about 20,000 clones, with roughly 66% as singletons. This sample is drawn from a study of intratumoral heterogeneity in liver cancer. Across the whole study: With a median age of approximately 61 years, most patients were men.

Patients had early-stage hepatocellular carcinoma, untreated before resection. Between the trimmed V and J ends, which lost 0 bases and 8 bases, there was a span of 10 bases. Looked up from germline, CDR1 is MGHRA and CDR2 is YSYEKL. The CDR3 covers 13 residues. Sequences were derived from tumor-adjacent normal tissue, sampled before any cancer treatment. The origin of this receptor is a woman aged 70-85 years with hepatocellular carcinoma. The genes are TRBV4-1 and TRBJ1-2; a weak D match, TRBD1 (5 bases). Written as DNA, the CDR3 is TGCGCCAGCAGCCAAGAACCAGGGCGCGGCTACACCTTC. Its translation: CASSQEPGRGYTF.